This T cell receptor (beta chain) was captured in a study of metastatic and nonmetastatic thyroid tumors. A few counts support this clone. Original handling: Built for papillary thyroid cancer, a distant-metastasis classifier drew on CDR3 differences across clinicopathological groups. Through MiXCR, TCRdb re-clonotyped the PCR reads. In this record, the V and J calls reflect TCRdb's handling and not the investigators' own analysis. The table lists thousands of clones, approximately 34% of them singletons. Every patient underwent thyroid surgery untreated. The clonotype comes from a female donor with papillary thyroid cancer or a benign thyroid nodule (not recorded which). Some clones in this sample may be carry-over from other donors' samples. Sequencing was done on a sample of adjacent normal tissue.

The CDR3: CASSIRREGRNEQFF. The CDR3 DNA follows: TGTGCCAGTAGTATTCGGCGGGAGGGCCGTAATGAGCAGTTCTTC. The rearrangement links TRBV19 to TRBJ2-1; TRBD2 aligns across 9 bases. The germline CDR1 and CDR2 sequences are LNHDA and SQIVND (reference sequence). Trimming cost V 3 bases and J 7 bases; bases outside gene matches: 7. This CDR3 is 15 amino acids long.